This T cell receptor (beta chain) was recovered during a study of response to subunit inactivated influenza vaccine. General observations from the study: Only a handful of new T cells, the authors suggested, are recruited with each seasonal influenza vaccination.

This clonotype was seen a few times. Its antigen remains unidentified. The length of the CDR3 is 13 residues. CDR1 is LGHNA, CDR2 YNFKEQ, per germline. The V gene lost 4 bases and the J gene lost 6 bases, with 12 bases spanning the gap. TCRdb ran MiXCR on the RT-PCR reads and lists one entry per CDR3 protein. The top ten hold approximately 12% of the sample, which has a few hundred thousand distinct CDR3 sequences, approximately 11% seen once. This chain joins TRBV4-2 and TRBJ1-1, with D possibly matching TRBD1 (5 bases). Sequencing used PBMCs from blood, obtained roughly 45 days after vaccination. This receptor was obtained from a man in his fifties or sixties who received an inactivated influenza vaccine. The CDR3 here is CASSPTQGSEAFF. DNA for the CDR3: TGTGCCAGCAGCCCAACCCAGGGATCTGAAGCTTTCTTT.